The 6 T cell receptor beta chains below all came from one sample that was sequenced in a study of Graves' ophthalmopathy and Graves' hyperthyroidism. Researchers took RNA transcripts and amplified TCR beta CDR3 regions from them. Investigators did first-round RT-PCR with HTBI primers, then second-round multiplex PCR. TCRdb re-called the multiplex PCR reads through MiXCR, storing one row per CDR3 protein. This sample carries hundreds of thousands of distinct CDR3 sequences, around 50% of them seen once, and the ten largest clones take approximately 44%. The specimen was peripheral blood. The receptors originated from an adult man with Graves' ophthalmopathy.

The V call is TRBV10-3, the J call TRBJ2-7; tentatively, D is TRBD2 (6 bases). V shed 10 bases and J shed 5 bases, with 18 bases lying between them. The germline V gene encodes CDR1 ENHRY and CDR2 SYGVKD. The CDR3 contains 13 residues. The CDR3: CASTRSGEDEQYF. The CDR3, as DNA: TGTGCCAGCACCCGATCGGGGGAGGACGAGCAGTACTTC.

The rearrangement joins TRBV5-1 to TRBJ2-5, with D perhaps matching TRBD1 (6 bases). Matching the DNA end better, TRBJ2-1 makes the J call doubtful. The CDR3 extends over 13 amino acids. From germline, CDR1 is SGHRS and CDR2 YFSETQ. CDR3 DNA sequence: TGCGCCAGCAGCTTGAACAGGGATAATGAGCAGTTCTTC. This gives the protein CASSLNRDNEQFF.

The table lists this clonotype with a few counts. The V gene is TRBV12-3 or TRBV12-4, the J gene TRBJ2-5; no firm D call. V was pared by 8 bases and J by 2 bases, with 3 bases between. The CDR3 contains 10 residues. CDR3 region: CASGQETQYF. CDR3 DNA sequence: TGTGCCAGCGGGCAAGAGACCCAGTACTTC.

The sample holds a few counts of this clonotype. This sequence joins TRBV12-3 or TRBV12-4 and TRBJ2-7; D perhaps matches TRBD2 (6 bases). Trimming pared 2 bases from V and 0 bases from J, leaving 8 bases between. The CDR3 runs 14 residues. CDR3 nucleotide sequence: TGTGCCAGCAGTTTAAGCGGGCACTCCTACGAGCAGTACTTC. Translation gives CASSLSGHSYEQYF.

This clonotype has more than one count but fewer than ten. V and J are TRBV5-1 and TRBJ1-1; D is unclear. CDR3 length equals 14 residues. The germline gives CDR1 SGHRS, CDR2 YFSETQ. Trimming cost V 0 bases and J 3 bases, with 9 bases left between them. The CDR3 DNA reads TGCGCCAGCAGCTTGGGAGACCCCTACACTGAAGCTTTCTTT. This gives the protein CASSLGDPYTEAFF.

The V and J genes are TRBV20-1 and TRBJ1-5, with D possibly TRBD1 on 5 matching bases. Germline V lookup: CDR1 DFQATT, CDR2 SNEGSKA (reference sequence). Trimming removed 3 bases from V and 3 bases from J, with 21 bases in between. The CDR3 sequence is 17 residues long. The CDR3 sequence is CSASSMAGLVDNQPQHF. DNA for the CDR3: TGCAGTGCTAGTTCTATGGCAGGGCTTGTGGACAATCAGCCCCAGCATTTT.